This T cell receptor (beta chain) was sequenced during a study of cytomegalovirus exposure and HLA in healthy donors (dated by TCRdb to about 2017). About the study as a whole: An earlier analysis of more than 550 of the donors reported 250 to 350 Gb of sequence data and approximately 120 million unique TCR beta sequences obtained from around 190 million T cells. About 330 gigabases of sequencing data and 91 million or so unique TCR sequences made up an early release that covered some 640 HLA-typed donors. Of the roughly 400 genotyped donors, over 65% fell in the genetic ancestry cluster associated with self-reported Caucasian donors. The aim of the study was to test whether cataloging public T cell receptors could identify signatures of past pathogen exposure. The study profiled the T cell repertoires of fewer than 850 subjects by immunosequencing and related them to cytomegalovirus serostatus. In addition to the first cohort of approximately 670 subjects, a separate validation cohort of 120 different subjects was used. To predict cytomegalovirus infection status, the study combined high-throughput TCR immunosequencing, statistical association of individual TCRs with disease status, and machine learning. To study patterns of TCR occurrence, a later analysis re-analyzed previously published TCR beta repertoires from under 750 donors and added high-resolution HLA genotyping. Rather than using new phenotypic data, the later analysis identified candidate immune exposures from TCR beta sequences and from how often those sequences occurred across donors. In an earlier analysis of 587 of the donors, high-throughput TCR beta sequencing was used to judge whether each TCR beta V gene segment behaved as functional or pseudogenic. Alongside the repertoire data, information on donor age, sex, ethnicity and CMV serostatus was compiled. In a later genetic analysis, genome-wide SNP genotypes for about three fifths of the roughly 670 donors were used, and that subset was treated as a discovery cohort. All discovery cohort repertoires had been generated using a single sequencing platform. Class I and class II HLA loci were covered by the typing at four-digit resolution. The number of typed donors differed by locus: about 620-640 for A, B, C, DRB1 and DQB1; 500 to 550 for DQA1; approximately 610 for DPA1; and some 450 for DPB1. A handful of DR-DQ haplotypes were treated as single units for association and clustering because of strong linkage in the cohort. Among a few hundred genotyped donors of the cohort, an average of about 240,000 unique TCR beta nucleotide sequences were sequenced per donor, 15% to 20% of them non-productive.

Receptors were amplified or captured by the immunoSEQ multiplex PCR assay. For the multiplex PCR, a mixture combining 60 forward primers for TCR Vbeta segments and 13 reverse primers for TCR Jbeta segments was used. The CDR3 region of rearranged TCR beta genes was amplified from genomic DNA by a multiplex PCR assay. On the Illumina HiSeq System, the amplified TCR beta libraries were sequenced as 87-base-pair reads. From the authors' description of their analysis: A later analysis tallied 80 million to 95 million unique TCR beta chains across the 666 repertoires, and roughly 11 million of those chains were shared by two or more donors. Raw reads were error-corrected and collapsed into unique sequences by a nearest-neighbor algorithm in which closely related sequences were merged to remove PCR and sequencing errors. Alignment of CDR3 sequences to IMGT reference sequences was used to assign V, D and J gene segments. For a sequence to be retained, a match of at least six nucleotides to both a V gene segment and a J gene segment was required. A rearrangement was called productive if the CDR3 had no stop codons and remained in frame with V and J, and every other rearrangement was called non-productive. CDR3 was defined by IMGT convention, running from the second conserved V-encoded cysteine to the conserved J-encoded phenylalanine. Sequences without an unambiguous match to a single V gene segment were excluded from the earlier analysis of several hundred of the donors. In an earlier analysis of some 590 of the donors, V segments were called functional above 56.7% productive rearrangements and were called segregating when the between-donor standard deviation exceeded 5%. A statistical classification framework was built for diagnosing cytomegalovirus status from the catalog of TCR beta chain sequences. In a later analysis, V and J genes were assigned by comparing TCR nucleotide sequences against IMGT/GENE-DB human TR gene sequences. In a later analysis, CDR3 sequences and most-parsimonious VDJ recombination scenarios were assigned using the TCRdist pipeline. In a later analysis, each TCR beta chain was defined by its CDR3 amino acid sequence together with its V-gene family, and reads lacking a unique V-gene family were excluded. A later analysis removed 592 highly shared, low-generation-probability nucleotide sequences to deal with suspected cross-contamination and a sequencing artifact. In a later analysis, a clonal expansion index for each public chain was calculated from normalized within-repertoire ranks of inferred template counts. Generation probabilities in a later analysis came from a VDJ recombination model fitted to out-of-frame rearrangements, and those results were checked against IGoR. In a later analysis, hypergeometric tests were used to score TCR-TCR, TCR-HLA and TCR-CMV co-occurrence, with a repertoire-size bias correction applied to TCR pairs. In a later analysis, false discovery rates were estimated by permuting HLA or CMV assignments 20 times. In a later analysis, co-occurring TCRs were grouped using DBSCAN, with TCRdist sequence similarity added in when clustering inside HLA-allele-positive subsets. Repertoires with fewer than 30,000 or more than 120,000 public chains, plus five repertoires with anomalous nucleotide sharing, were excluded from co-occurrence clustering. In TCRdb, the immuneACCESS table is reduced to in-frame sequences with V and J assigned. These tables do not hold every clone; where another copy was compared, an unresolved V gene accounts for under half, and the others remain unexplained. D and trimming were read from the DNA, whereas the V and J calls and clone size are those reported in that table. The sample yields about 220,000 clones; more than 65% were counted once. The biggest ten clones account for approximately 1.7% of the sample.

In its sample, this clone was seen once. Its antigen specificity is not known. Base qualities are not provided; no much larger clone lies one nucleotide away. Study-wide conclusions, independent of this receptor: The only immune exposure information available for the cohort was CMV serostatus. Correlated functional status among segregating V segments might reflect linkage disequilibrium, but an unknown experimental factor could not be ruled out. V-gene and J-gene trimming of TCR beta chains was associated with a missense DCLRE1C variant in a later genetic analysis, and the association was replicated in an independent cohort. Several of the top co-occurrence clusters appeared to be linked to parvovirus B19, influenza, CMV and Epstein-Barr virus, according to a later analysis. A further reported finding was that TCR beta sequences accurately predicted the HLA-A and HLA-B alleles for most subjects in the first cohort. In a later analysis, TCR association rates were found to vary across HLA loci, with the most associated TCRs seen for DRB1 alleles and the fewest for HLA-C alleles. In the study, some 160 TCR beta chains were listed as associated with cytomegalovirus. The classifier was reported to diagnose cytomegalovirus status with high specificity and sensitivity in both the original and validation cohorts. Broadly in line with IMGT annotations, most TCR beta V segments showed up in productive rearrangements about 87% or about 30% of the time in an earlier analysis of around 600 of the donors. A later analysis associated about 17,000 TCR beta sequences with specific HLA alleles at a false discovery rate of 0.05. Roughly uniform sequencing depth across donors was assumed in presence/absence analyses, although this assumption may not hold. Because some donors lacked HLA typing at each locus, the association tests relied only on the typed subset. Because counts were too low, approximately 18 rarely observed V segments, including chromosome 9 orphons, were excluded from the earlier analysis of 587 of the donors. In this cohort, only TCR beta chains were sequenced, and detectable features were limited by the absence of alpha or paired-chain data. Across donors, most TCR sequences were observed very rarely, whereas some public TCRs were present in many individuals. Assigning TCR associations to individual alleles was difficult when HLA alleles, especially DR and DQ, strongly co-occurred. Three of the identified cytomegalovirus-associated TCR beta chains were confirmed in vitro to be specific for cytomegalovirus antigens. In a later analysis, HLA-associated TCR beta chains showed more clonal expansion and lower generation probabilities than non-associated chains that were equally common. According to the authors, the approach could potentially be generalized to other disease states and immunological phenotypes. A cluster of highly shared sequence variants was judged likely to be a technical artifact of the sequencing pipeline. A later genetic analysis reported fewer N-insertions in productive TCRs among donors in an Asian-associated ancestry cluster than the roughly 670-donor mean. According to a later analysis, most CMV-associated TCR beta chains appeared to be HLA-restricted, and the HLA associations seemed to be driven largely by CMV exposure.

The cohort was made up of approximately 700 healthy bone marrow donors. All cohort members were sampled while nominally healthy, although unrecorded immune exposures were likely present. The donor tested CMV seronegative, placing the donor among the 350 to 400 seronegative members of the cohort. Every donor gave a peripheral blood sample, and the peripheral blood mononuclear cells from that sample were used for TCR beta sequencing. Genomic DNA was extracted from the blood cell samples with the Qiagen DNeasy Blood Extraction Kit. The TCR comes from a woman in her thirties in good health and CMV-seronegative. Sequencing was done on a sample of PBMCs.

The CDR3 region reads CASASGTSGGPVVFF. Read as DNA, the sequence is TGTGCCAGCGCCTCGGGAACTAGCGGGGGGCCGGTTGTGTTCTTC. Recombination joined TRBV6-1 with TRBJ2-1; 12 central bases correspond to TRBD2. The germline V gene yields MNHNS for CDR1 and SASEGT for CDR2. The CDR3 holds 15 amino acids from the cysteine to the phenylalanine. This entry keeps only the CDR3 DNA: 45 bases, framed from base 1. The germline V end is reduced by 8 bases and the J end by 15 bases; junction bases left unmatched: 17.